A single sample gave rise to the 24 T cell receptor beta chains below, sequenced in a study of blood T cell repertoires in COVID-19. Some clones are missing from TCRdb's copy, which holds only in-frame ones; the method was immunoSEQ multiplex PCR. The table lists roughly 260,000 clones, roughly 86% of them singletons. Specimen: peripheral blood. The receptors come from a middle-aged man who had recovered from COVID-19.

The rearrangement links TRBV5-1 to TRBJ2-5; 11 bases are a match to TRBD1. V shed 3 bases and J 5 bases; nucleotides not matched to a gene: 6. Germline V gene sequence: CDR1 SGHRS, CDR2 YFSETQ. This CDR3 region has 15 residues. The CDR3, as DNA: TGCGCCAGCAGCTCGGGGGACAGGGGGTACGAGACCCAGTACTTC. Translating gives CASSSGDRGYETQYF. Using reference TRBV5-1 and TRBJ2-5 for the parts outside the CDR3, the full variable domain is KAGVTQTPRYLIKTRGQQVTLSCSPISGHRSVSWYQQTPGQGLQFLFEYFSETQRNKGNFPGRFSGRQFSNSRSEMNVSTLELGDSALYLCASSSGDRGYETQYFGPGTRLLVL.

The chain couples TRBV6-2 or TRBV6-3 to TRBJ2-5; D unclear. Deletions cut 0 bases from V and 5 bases from J, with 4 bases between. Germline-derived CDR1 and CDR2 are MNHEY and SVGEGT. The CDR3 length is 12 residues. The CDR3 is CASSYSRETQYF. CDR3 nucleotides: TGTGCCAGCAGTTACTCGAGGGAGACCCAGTACTTC.

The chain couples TRBV7-8 to TRBJ2-7, with 8 bases lining up with TRBD2. J lost 2 bases, V lost 5 bases, and 5 bases had no gene match. The length of the CDR3 is 14 residues. Germline V gene sequence: CDR1 SGHVS, CDR2 FQNEAQ. CDR3 in amino acids: CASSPSGGTYEQYF. In DNA, the CDR3 is TGTGCCAGCAGCCCCTCGGGAGGGACCTACGAGCAGTACTTC.

The gene calls are TRBV3-1 (or the pseudogene TRBV3-2) and TRBJ2-1; TRBD2 is a possible D gene (5 bases). The CDR3 is 15 residues long. The germline CDR1 and CDR2 sequences are LGHDT and YNNKEL (reference sequence). The ends were cut back, 0 bases at V and 1 base at J, with 7 bases in the middle. The CDR3 protein is CASSQDPGSYNEQFF. Written as DNA, the CDR3 is TGTGCCAGCAGCCAAGATCCGGGGTCCTACAATGAGCAGTTCTTC.

V usage is TRBV6-6 and J usage is TRBJ2-3, with a weak D call TRBD2 (6 bases). Germline lookup yields CDR1 MNHNY and CDR2 SVGAGI (reference sequence). Deletions cut 2 bases from V and 0 bases from J, with 12 bases between. There are 16 residues in the CDR3. The CDR3 DNA reads TGTGCCAGCAGTTACGGTCGCGGGGCTAGCACAGATACGCAGTATTTT. Translation: CASSYGRGASTDTQYF.

For the CDR3, the DNA is TGCGCCAGCAGCCACTGGGACAGGGAAGACGAGCAGTACTTC. Residues: CASSHWDREDEQYF. V usage is TRBV5-1 and J usage is TRBJ2-7, with 9 bases identical to TRBD1. The CDR3 consists of 14 residues. Trimming took 4 bases from V and 5 from J; bases not matched to a gene: 7. In germline, CDR1 is SGHRS, CDR2 YFSETQ.

The chain has TRBV5-1 and TRBJ1-6; possibly TRBD1 for D (5 bases). Germline CDR1 is SGHRS and CDR2 is YFSETQ. This CDR3 has 15 amino acids. V shed 2 bases and J shed 10 bases, with 16 bases lying between them. CDR3 nucleotides: TGCGCCAGCAGCTTACAGCAGGGCAGAGGATCACCCCTCCACTTT. It yields the protein CASSLQQGRGSPLHF.

V usage is TRBV5-1 and J usage is TRBJ2-5, with 9 bases aligning to TRBD1. CDR3 length: 15 residues. Germline V gene lookup returns CDR1 SGHRS and CDR2 YFSETQ. With 3 bases clipped from V and 5 bases from J, the junction kept 8 bases outside the gene matches. This CDR3 is CASSSGQGSGETQYF. The CDR3, as DNA: TGCGCCAGCAGCTCCGGACAGGGGTCCGGGGAGACCCAGTACTTC.

The chain links TRBV5-4 to TRBJ2-1, with 8 bases matching TRBD1. Trimming cost V 3 bases and J 4 bases; bases outside gene matches: 9. The V gene's germline CDR1 is SGHNT and CDR2 YYREEE (reference sequence). The CDR3 is 16 amino acids. The CDR3 DNA follows: TGTGCCAGCAGCTATCCCGGGACAGGAGGATACAATGAGCAGTTCTTC. It encodes CASSYPGTGGYNEQFF.

The V and J genes are TRBV6-6 and TRBJ1-6; D is unclear. This CDR3 has 12 residues. Germline V gene data show CDR1 as MNHNY and CDR2 as SVGAGI (reference sequence). Trimming took 7 bases from V and 5 from J, leaving 6 bases between them. The DNA of the CDR3 is TGTGCCAGCATGTTCAATAATTCACCCCTCCACTTT. This sequence encodes CASMFNNSPLHF.

This chain uses TRBV6-2 or TRBV6-3 with TRBJ1-6; no reliable D call. CDR3 size: 15 residues. Trimming shortened V by 0 bases and J by 6 bases, and 9 bases separated the two germline ends. Germline CDR1 MNHEY, CDR2 SVGEGT. DNA of the CDR3: TGTGCCAGCAGTTACTCGGCGGTTCCTAATTCACCCCTCCACTTT. Its protein product is CASSYSAVPNSPLHF.

This clone is a singleton in its sample. The chain employs TRBV6-5 and TRBJ2-5; TRBD2 agrees at 13 bases. V dropped 4 bases and J dropped 4; count of bases not matched to a gene: 3. CDR3 length equals 15 residues. CDR1 is MNHEY and CDR2 is SVGAGI in the germline V gene. The CDR3 sequence: CASSSWTSGRETQYF. Written as DNA, the CDR3 is TGTGCCAGCAGTTCTTGGACTAGCGGGAGAGAGACCCAGTACTTC.

V is TRBV11-2 and J is TRBJ2-6, with 8 bases aligning to TRBD1. CDR1 and CDR2 from the germline V gene are SGHAT and FQNNGV. Trimming at V came to 4 bases and at J to 1 base, leaving 6 bases not matched to a gene. CDR3 length: 17 residues. As DNA, the CDR3 is TGTGCCAGCAGCTCCGGCAGGGGGCCTTCTGGGGCCAACGTCCTGACTTTC. Its translation is CASSSGRGPSGANVLTF. Supplemented by reference TRBV11-2 and TRBJ2-6, the full variable domain reads EAGVAQSPRYKIIEKRQSVAFWCNPISGHATLYWYQQILGQGPKLLIQFQNNGVVDDSQLPKDRFSAERLKGVDSTLKIQPAKLEDSAVYLCASSSGRGPSGANVLTFGAGSRLTVL.

J is TRBJ1-1 and V is TRBV7-3, with a weak D call TRBD1 (5 bases). The CDR3 extends over 14 amino acids. The V gene lost 1 base and the J gene lost 3 bases, with 9 bases spanning the gap. The germline gives CDR1 SGHTA, CDR2 FQGTGA. Here the CDR3 reads CASSLIGHDTEAFF. CDR3 nucleotides: TGTGCCAGCAGCTTAATCGGACATGACACTGAAGCTTTCTTT.

The CDR3 is CASSQSGGGAATQYF. CDR3 coding DNA: TGCGCCAGCAGCCAATCTGGTGGCGGGGCCGCGACCCAGTACTTC. The rearrangement joins TRBV4-3 to TRBJ2-5; a weak D match, TRBD2 (6 bases). The length of the CDR3 is 15 residues. Germline V lookup: CDR1 LGHNA, CDR2 YSLEER. Trimming left V 2 bases short and J 7 bases short, with 17 bases between.

The genes are TRBV28 and TRBJ2-3; 12 positions agree with TRBD1. CDR3 length: 19 amino acids. The junction had 11 bases not matched to a gene; V was cut back by 3 bases and J by 1 base. Germline values: CDR1 MDHEN, CDR2 SYDVKM. The CDR3 nucleotides are TGTGCCAGCAGTTTGCCAGGGACAGGGGGCACAATTCGCACAGATACGCAGTATTTT. This encodes CASSLPGTGGTIRTDTQYF.

The chain carries TRBV7-9 and TRBJ2-7; 7 bases agree with TRBD1. Trimming removed 5 bases from V and 7 bases from J; junction bases left unmatched: 8. The CDR3 is 13 residues long. Looked up from germline, CDR1 is SEHNR and CDR2 is FQNEAQ (reference sequence). The CDR3 is CASSIDSDREQYF. The CDR3 DNA follows: TGTGCCAGCAGCATCGATTCGGACAGGGAGCAGTACTTC. Filled out from reference TRBV7-9 and TRBJ2-7, the complete variable domain reads DTGVSQNPRHKITKRGQNVTFRCDPISEHNRLYWYRQTLGQGPEFLTYFQNEAQLEKSRLLSDRFSAERPKGSFSTLEIQRTEQGDSAMYLCASSIDSDREQYFGPGTRLTVT.

V gene TRBV30 combines with J gene TRBJ2-7; TRBD1 aligns across 12 bases. After removal of 5 bases from V and 6 bases from J, the junction contained 5 bases not matched to a gene. Germline V gene data show CDR1 as GTSNPN and CDR2 as SVGIG (reference sequence). There are 13 residues in the CDR3. CDR3 in amino acids: CAWAGTGGFEQYF. As DNA, the CDR3 is TGTGCCTGGGCCGGGACAGGGGGCTTCGAGCAGTACTTC.

The chain uses TRBV3-1 (or the pseudogene TRBV3-2) and TRBJ2-7; 7 bases are shared with TRBD2. V dropped 3 bases and J dropped 5; count of bases not matched to a gene: 1. The CDR3 length is 12 residues. The germline CDR1 and CDR2 sequences are LGHDT and YNNKEL (reference sequence). The CDR3 bases are TGTGCCAGCAGCCAGGGAGGGGACGAGCAGTACTTC. Residues: CASSQGGDEQYF.

V usage is TRBV18 and J usage is TRBJ1-1; D is unresolved. This CDR3 is built from 13 residues. CDR1 KGHSH and CDR2 LQKENI come from the germline V gene. The germline V and J ends were trimmed by 8 bases and 0 bases, with 10 bases remaining between them. CDR3 in amino acids: CASTREMNTEAFF. In DNA form, the CDR3 reads TGTGCCAGCACCCGGGAAATGAACACTGAAGCTTTCTTT.

Here the CDR3 reads CASSLAGGSYEQYF. DNA for the CDR3: TGCGCCAGCAGCTTAGCGGGGGGTTCCTACGAGCAGTACTTC. The J gene is TRBJ2-7, the V gene TRBV5-1; TRBD2 aligns across 9 bases. CDR1 and CDR2 (germline): SGHRS, YFSETQ. The CDR3 contains 14 residues. Trimming cost V 2 bases and J 1 base; bases outside gene matches: 1.

The chain employs TRBV30 and TRBJ1-2; 9 bases fit TRBD1. The trim removed 3 bases at V and 8 bases at J, leaving 13 bases unmatched. The CDR3 is 15 residues long. Germline V lookup: CDR1 GTSNPN, CDR2 SVGIG (reference sequence). CDR3 protein: CAWRDPGQGRGGYTF. The CDR3 coding sequence is TGTGCCTGGAGGGACCCGGGACAGGGCAGGGGCGGCTACACCTTC.

The rearrangement joins TRBV13 to TRBJ2-3; D is uncertain. V was trimmed by 5 bases and J by 2 bases, leaving 23 bases between them. The germline gives CDR1 PRHDT, CDR2 FYEKMQ (reference sequence). The CDR3 totals 18 residues. In nucleotides, the CDR3 is TGTGCCAGCAGCCGTAACCCCGCGGCGGCCCACCTCACAGATACGCAGTATTTT. It specifies CASSRNPAAAHLTDTQYF.

The V gene is TRBV2, the J gene TRBJ2-5; a possible D gene is TRBD2 (6 bases). The CDR3 extends over 15 amino acids. Trimming removed 3 bases from V and 2 bases from J, with 13 bases in between. CDR1 is SNHLY, CDR2 FYNNEI, per germline. DNA for the CDR3: TGTGCCAGCAGTGAGAGGGGACTCCCACAAGAGACCCAGTACTTC. It translates to CASSERGLPQETQYF.